The sequence of this T cell receptor beta chain was determined in a study of shared clonotypes between healthy human individuals. The study's findings and limits: Larger estimated richness was generally seen in naive subsets than in memory subsets. Blood was the sole source, and tissue repertoires probably differ.

It was at deep level that the assay was run. Data came from immunoSEQ multiplex PCR; TCRdb stores just in-frame clones and leaves some out. The sample holds some 2 million clones; 85% to 95% are singletons and the top ten take 0.13%. In its sample, this clone was seen a few times. Its antigen is still unknown. Germline CDR1 and CDR2: MNHNS and SASEGT. Trimming pared 0 bases from V and 7 bases from J, leaving 10 bases between. The CDR3 extends over 13 amino acids. The V and J genes are TRBV6-1 and TRBJ2-7; D call uncertain. The TCR was taken from a man younger than 35 in good health. Sequences were obtained from naive CD4+ T cells sorted from blood. Described subset: CD45RA+ positively selected. CDR3: CASSEAKVREQYF. CDR3 coding DNA: TGTGCCAGCAGTGAAGCCAAGGTCAGGGAGCAGTACTTC.